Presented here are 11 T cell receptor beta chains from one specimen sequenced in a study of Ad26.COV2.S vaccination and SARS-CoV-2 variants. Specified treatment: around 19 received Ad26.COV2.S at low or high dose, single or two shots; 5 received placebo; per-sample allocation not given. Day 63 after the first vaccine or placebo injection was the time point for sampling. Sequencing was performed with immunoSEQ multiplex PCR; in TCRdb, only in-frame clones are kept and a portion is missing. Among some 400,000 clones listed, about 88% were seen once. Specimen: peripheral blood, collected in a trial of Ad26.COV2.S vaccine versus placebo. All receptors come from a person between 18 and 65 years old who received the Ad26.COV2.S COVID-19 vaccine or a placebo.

The CDR3 here is CASSAYYRAGNTIYF. The CDR3 coding sequence is TGTGCCAGCAGCGCCTACTACAGGGCTGGAAACACCATATATTTT. The rearrangement joins TRBV7-2 to TRBJ1-3, with D maybe TRBD1 (6 bases). This CDR3 spans 15 amino acids. CDR1 and CDR2 from the germline V gene are SGHTA and FQGNSA. V gave up 5 bases and J gave up 2 bases, with 13 bases separating them.

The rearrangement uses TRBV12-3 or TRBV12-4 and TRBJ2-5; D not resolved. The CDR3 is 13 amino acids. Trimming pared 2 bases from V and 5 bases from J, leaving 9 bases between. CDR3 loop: CASSLRLGETQYF. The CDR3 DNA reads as TGTGCCAGCAGTTTAAGACTGGGGGAGACCCAGTACTTC.

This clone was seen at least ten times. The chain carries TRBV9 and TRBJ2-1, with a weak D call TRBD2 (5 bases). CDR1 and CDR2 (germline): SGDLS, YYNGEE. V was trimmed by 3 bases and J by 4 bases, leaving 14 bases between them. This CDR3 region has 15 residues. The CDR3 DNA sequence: TGTGCCAGCAGCGGCTTGAGGGCCCAATACAATGAGCAGTTCTTC. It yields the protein CASSGLRAQYNEQFF. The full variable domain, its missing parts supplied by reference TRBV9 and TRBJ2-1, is DSGVTQTPKHLITATGQRVTLRCSPRSGDLSVYWYQQSLDQGLQFLIQYYNGEERAKGNILERFSAQQFPDLHSELNLSSLELGDSALYFCASSGLRAQYNEQFFGPGTRLTVL.

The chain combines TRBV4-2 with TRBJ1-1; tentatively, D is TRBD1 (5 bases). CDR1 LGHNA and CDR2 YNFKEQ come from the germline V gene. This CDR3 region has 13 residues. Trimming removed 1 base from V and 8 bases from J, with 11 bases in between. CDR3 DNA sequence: TGTGCCAGCAGCCAAGTTAGAGACAGCGAAGCTTTCTTT. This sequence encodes CASSQVRDSEAFF.

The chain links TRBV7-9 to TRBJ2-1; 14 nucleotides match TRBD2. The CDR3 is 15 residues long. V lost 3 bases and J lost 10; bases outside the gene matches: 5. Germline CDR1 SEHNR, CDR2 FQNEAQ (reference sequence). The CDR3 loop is CASSLGLAGAREQFF. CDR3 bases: TGTGCCAGCAGCTTGGGACTAGCGGGAGCCCGGGAGCAGTTCTTC.

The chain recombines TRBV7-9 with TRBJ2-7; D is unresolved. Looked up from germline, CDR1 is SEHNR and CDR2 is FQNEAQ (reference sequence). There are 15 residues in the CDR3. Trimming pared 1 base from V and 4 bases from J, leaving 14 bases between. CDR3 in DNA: TGTGCCAGCAGCTTAGTGTCCGGAAAGGTTTACGAGCAGTACTTC. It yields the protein CASSLVSGKVYEQYF.

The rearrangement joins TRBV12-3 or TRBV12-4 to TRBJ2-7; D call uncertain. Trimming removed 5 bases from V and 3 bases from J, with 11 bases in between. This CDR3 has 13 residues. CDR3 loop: CASSTGRIYEQYF. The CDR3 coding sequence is TGTGCCAGCAGTACCGGACGGATCTACGAGCAGTACTTC.

DNA of the CDR3: TGCGCCAGCAGCTTTAAAGGGAACACTGAAGCTTTCTTT. This sequence encodes CASSFKGNTEAFF. The V call is TRBV5-1, the J call TRBJ1-1, with unresolved D. Germline V lookup: CDR1 SGHRS, CDR2 YFSETQ. V lost 2 bases to trimming and J lost 1 base, with 6 bases between them. This CDR3 region has 13 residues.

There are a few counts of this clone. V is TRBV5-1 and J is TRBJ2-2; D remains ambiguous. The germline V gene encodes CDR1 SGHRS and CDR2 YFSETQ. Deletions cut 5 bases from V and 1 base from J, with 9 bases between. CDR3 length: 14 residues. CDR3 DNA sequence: TGCGCCAGCAGGCAGGCTCTGAACACCGGGGAGCTGTTTTTT. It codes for CASRQALNTGELFF.

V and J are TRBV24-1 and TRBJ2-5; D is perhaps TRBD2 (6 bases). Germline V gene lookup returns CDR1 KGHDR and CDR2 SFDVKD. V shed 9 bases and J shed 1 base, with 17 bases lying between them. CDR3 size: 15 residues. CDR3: CATEHGTGAQETQYF. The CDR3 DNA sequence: TGTGCCACCGAACACGGGACTGGGGCCCAAGAGACCCAGTACTTC.

CDR3 bases: TGTGCCAGCAGCTTATCGCAGGGGGCAGGGAATGAGCAGTTCTTC. It specifies CASSLSQGAGNEQFF. This chain connects TRBV11-3 to TRBJ2-1; the match to TRBD1 covers 8 bases. The CDR3 totals 15 residues. With 2 bases clipped from V and 7 bases from J, the junction kept 7 bases outside the gene matches. Germline V CDR1 and CDR2: SGHNT, YENEEA.